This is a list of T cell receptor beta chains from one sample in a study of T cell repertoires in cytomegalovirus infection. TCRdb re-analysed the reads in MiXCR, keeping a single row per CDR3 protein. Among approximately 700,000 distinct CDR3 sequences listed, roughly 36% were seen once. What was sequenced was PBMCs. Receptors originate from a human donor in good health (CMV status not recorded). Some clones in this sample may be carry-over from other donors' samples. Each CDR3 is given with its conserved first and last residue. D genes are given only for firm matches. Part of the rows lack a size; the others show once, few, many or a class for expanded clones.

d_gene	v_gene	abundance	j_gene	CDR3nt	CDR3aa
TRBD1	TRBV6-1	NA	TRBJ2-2	TGTGCCACCCACAGGGGTTCCTCCGGGGAGCTGTTTTTT	CATHRGSSGELFF
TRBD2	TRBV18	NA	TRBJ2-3	TGTGCCAGCTCACGCCGACTAGCGGATTTCACAGATACGCAGTATTTT	CASSRRLADFTDTQYF
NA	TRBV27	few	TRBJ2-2	TGTGCCAGCAGTTTAAGGTCAGCGAACACCGGGGAGCTGTTTTTT	CASSLRSANTGELFF
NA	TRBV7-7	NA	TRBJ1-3	TGTGCTAGCAGCTTAAAGGATTGGGCATTTCAGCAAAGCTTGGCTGGAAACACCATATATTTT	CASSLKDWAFQQSLAGNTIYF
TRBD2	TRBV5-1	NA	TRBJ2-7	TGCGCCAGCAGCCTTTTGGCGGGAGGGCCGGATTTCTTC	CASSLLAGGPDFF
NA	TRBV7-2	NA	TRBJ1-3	TGTGCCAGCAGACAAGACAGAGTCTCTGGAAACACCATATCTTTT	CASRQDRVSGNTISF
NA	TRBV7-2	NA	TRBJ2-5	TGTGCCAGCAGCTTATTAGGAGAGACCACTTACTTC	CASSLLGETTYF
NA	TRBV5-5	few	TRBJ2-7	TGTGCCAGCAGCTTGGCCGACGGGCCCACGTACGAGCAGTACTTC	CASSLADGPTYEQYF
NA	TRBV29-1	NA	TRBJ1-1	TGCAGCGTGCACCGTGGGTACACTGAAGCTTTCTTT	CSVHRGYTEAFF
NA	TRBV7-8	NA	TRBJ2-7	TGTGCCAGCAGCTTAGAAGGGACTCCGAACTACGAGCAGTACTTC	CASSLEGTPNYEQYF
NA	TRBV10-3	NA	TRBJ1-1	TGTGCCATCAGTGCCGACAGAGAAGCTTTCTTT	CAISADREAFF
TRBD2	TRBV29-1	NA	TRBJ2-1	TGCAGCGTTGAAGACCGTGGGGGGAGCGGGGGAACCTACAATGAGCAGTTCTTC	CSVEDRGGSGGTYNEQFF
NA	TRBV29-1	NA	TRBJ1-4	TGCAGCGTTGATGGTGAGGGTGAAAAACTGTTTTTT	CSVDGEGEKLFF
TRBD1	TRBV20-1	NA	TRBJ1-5	TGCAGTGCTAGAGATCCGTCCCGGGACAGGGGCCAGCCCCAGCATTTT	CSARDPSRDRGQPQHF
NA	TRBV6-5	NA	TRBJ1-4	TGTTCCAGCAGTTCAACGGGGACCTTGAAAAAACTGTTTTTT	CSSSSTGTLKKLFF